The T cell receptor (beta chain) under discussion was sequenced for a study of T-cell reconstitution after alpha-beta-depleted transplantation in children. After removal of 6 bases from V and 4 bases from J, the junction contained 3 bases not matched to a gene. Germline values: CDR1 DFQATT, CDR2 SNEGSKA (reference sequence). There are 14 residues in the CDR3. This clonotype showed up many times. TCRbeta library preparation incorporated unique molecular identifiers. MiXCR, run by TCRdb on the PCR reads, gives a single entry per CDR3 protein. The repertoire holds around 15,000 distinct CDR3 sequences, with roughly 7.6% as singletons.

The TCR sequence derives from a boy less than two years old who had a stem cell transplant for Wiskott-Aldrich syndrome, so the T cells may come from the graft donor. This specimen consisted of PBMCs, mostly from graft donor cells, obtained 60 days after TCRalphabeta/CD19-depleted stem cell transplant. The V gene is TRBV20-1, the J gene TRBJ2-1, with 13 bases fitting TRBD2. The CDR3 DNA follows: TGCAGTGCAACGACTAGCGGGGGGTACAATGAGCAGTTCTTC. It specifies CSATTSGGYNEQFF.